A selection of T cell receptor beta chains follows, all from one sample in a study of shared clonotypes between healthy human individuals. This table comes from immunoSEQ multiplex PCR, and its TCRdb copy is limited to in-frame clones, with some not included. The table records 1 million to 1.3 million clones, 78% of them present only once. The specimen was memory CD4+ T cells from PBMCs. The receptor source for this set is a man aged 18 to 30 in good health. Some clones in this sample may be carry-over from other donors' samples. CDR3s include the opening cysteine and the closing phenylalanine or tryptophan. The order of the fields is V gene, J gene, D gene, CDR3 DNA, CDR3 protein. A D gene is named only where the DNA matches it firmly.

v_call: TRBV28; j_call: TRBJ2-5; d_call: TRBD1; cdr3_nt: TGTGCCAGCAGTTCGACAGGGGTGCAAGAGACCCAGTACTTC; cdr3_aa: CASSSTGVQETQYF
v_call: TRBV6-1; j_call: TRBJ1-1; d_call: .; cdr3_nt: TGTGCCACCTCGGGACACCCGAACACTGAAGCTTTCTTT; cdr3_aa: CATSGHPNTEAFF
v_call: TRBV6-6; j_call: TRBJ1-1; d_call: .; cdr3_nt: TGTGCCAGCGACGTCGTTGGTGCTGAAGCTTTCTTT; cdr3_aa: CASDVVGAEAFF
v_call: TRBV9; j_call: TRBJ2-2; d_call: TRBD2; cdr3_nt: TGTGCCAGCAGCTCCCCCGCGGGGGCCGGGGAGCTGTTTTTT; cdr3_aa: CASSSPAGAGELFF
v_call: TRBV7-3; j_call: TRBJ1-6; d_call: .; cdr3_nt: TGTGCCAGCAGCTTGTCGGGCGCCAGTAATTCACCCCTCCACTTT; cdr3_aa: CASSLSGASNSPLHF
v_call: TRBV2; j_call: TRBJ2-7; d_call: .; cdr3_nt: TGTGCCAGCAGCCGGATGCTATCGGAGCAGTACTTC; cdr3_aa: CASSRMLSEQYF
v_call: TRBV18; j_call: TRBJ2-7; d_call: .; cdr3_nt: TGTGCCAGCTCACCATCAGCCAGCGACGAGCAGTACTTC; cdr3_aa: CASSPSASDEQYF
v_call: TRBV9; j_call: TRBJ1-5; d_call: .; cdr3_nt: TGTGCCAGCAGCTCCCGCTCCCGATTCAATCAGCCCCAGCATTTT; cdr3_aa: CASSSRSRFNQPQHF
v_call: TRBV6-5; j_call: TRBJ2-7; d_call: .; cdr3_nt: TGTGCCAGCAGCACCAGACGGAGCCCCTACGAGCAGTACTTC; cdr3_aa: CASSTRRSPYEQYF
v_call: TRBV5-4; j_call: TRBJ1-1; d_call: .; cdr3_nt: TGTGCCAGCAGGTCCGTGGGCACTGAAGCTTTCTTT; cdr3_aa: CASRSVGTEAFF